The 27 T cell receptor beta chains listed next were all sequenced from one sample in a study of PD-1 blockade in classical Hodgkin lymphoma. Measured with immunoSEQ multiplex PCR; TCRdb has only the in-frame clones, and not every one. The sample has approximately 22,000 clones; 73% are singletons. Each of the patients experienced relapse following autologous stem cell transplantation, and their brentuximab vedotin exposure differed. The starting material was peripheral blood mononuclear cells (PBMCs), obtained before the second cycle of nivolumab. The origin of the receptors is a human donor with classical Hodgkin lymphoma.

The chain employs TRBV7-9 and TRBJ2-1; perhaps TRBD2 as D (5 bases). V gave up 5 bases and J gave up 4 bases, with 18 bases separating them. This CDR3 contains 16 residues. From germline, CDR1 is SEHNR and CDR2 FQNEAQ (reference sequence). The CDR3: CASSPGFEGIYNEQFF. CDR3 bases: TGTGCCAGCAGCCCCGGGTTCGAGGGTATATACAATGAGCAGTTCTTC.

The J gene is TRBJ2-7, the V gene TRBV14; the match to TRBD2 covers 7 bases. Germline V gene lookup returns CDR1 SGHDN and CDR2 FVKESK. Trimming removed 2 bases from V and 12 bases from J; junction bases left unmatched: 10. The CDR3 length is 13 residues. CDR3: CASSQSGRECGYF. The CDR3 coding sequence is TGTGCCAGCAGCCAATCCGGGCGGGAGTGCGGGTACTTC. The whole variable domain, filled in from reference TRBV14 and TRBJ2-7, reads EAGVTQFPSHSVIEKGQTVTLRCDPISGHDNLYWYRRVMGKEIKFLLHFVKESKQDESGMPNNRFLAERTGGTYSTLKVQPAELEDSGVYFCASSQSGRECGYFGPGTRLTVT.

This clone is medium-sized in the sample. The chain combines TRBV14 with TRBJ1-5; no definite D call. V lost 0 bases and J 4 bases, leaving 4 bases between the germline ends. This CDR3 has 13 amino acids. The germline gives CDR1 SGHDN, CDR2 FVKESK. The CDR3 DNA reads as TGTGCCAGCAGCCAAGATGGGAATCAGCCCCAGCATTTT. Translation: CASSQDGNQPQHF.

In nucleotides, the CDR3 is TGTGCCAGCAGCTTTTACGACGAGCAGTACTTC. The encoded protein is CASSFYDEQYF. This chain joins TRBV5-5 and TRBJ2-7; unclear D gene. From germline, CDR1 is SGHKS and CDR2 YYEKEE (reference sequence). The germline V and J ends were trimmed by 2 bases and 5 bases, with 5 bases remaining between them. This CDR3 is built from 11 residues.

V gene TRBV27 combines with J gene TRBJ2-1, with TRBD2 matching over 7 bases. Unmatched junction bases numbered 9, after V lost 5 bases and J lost 2 bases. The CDR3 is 16 amino acids. Per the germline V gene, CDR1 is MNHEY and CDR2 is SMNVEV (reference sequence). The CDR3 DNA sequence: TGTGCCAGCAGTACCTCCACCGGGACTACCTACAATGAGCAGTTCTTC. Protein sequence: CASSTSTGTTYNEQFF.

The table lists this clone with a few counts. This chain connects TRBV2 to TRBJ2-7; 7 bases match TRBD1. The CDR3 loop spans 14 amino acids. In germline, CDR1 is SNHLY, CDR2 FYNNEI. V lost 3 bases and J lost 0; bases outside the gene matches: 2. The CDR3 region has the DNA TGTGCCAGCAGTGAGGGGACAGCCTCCTACGAGCAGTACTTC. It yields the protein CASSEGTASYEQYF.

The rearrangement links TRBV14 to TRBJ2-1; 13 bases map to TRBD2. With V trimmed by 4 bases and J by 9 bases, 6 bases remained unmatched. Germline V CDR1 and CDR2: SGHDN, FVKESK. The CDR3 has 15 amino acids. The CDR3 DNA reads as TGTGCCAGCAGCCTGGGACTAGCGGGAATGGGTGAGCAGTTCTTC. Translating gives CASSLGLAGMGEQFF. The full variable domain, in which reference TRBV14 and TRBJ2-1 provide the parts outside the CDR3, is EAGVTQFPSHSVIEKGQTVTLRCDPISGHDNLYWYRRVMGKEIKFLLHFVKESKQDESGMPNNRFLAERTGGTYSTLKVQPAELEDSGVYFCASSLGLAGMGEQFFGPGTRLTVL.

The chain combines TRBV5-1 with TRBJ1-4; possible D gene TRBD1, 6 bases. The V and J ends lost 0 bases and 7 bases respectively, with 16 bases between them. The germline CDR1 and CDR2 sequences are SGHRS and YFSETQ. The CDR3 is 16 amino acids. This CDR3 is CASSLAGGVVREKLFF. Written as DNA, the CDR3 is TGCGCCAGCAGCTTGGCCGGGGGCGTTGTTCGTGAAAAACTGTTTTTT.

The CDR3 spells CASSPQGFNTGELFF. CDR3 nucleotides: TGTGCCAGCAGCCCGCAGGGGTTCAACACCGGGGAGCTGTTTTTT. The J gene is TRBJ2-2, the V gene TRBV7-9; the D gene is possibly TRBD1 (6 bases). The CDR3 runs 15 residues. Per germline, CDR1 SEHNR and CDR2 FQNEAQ (reference sequence). The V and J ends lost 5 bases and 2 bases respectively, with 12 bases between them.

V gene TRBV27 combines with J gene TRBJ2-6, with D uncertain. The CDR3 sequence is 15 residues long. CDR1 MNHEY and CDR2 SMNVEV come from the germline V gene (reference sequence). V lost 3 bases and J 4 bases, leaving 10 bases between the germline ends. The chain's CDR3 is CASSFGGRGANVLTF. The CDR3 nucleotides read TGTGCCAGCAGTTTTGGTGGCAGGGGGGCCAACGTCCTGACTTTC.

The chain couples TRBV15 to TRBJ1-3, with 7 bases matching TRBD1. The CDR3 consists of 19 residues. V shed 8 bases, J shed 0 bases, and the junction held 19 bases outside the gene matches. CDR1 LNHNV and CDR2 YYDKDF come from the germline V gene (reference sequence). CDR3 region: CATEPPRDSQNCSGNTIYF. CDR3 nucleotides: TGTGCCACCGAGCCACCCCGGGACAGCCAAAACTGCTCTGGAAACACCATATATTTT.

The CDR3 sequence: CSGGSTDTQYF. In nucleotides, the CDR3 is TGCAGCGGGGGAAGCACAGATACGCAGTATTTT. The chain links TRBV29-1 to TRBJ2-3; D remains unclear. The CDR3 consists of 11 residues. Trimming took 7 bases from V and 0 from J, leaving 5 bases between them. The germline gives CDR1 SQVTM, CDR2 ANQGSEA.

The DNA for the CDR3 is TGTGCCAGCAGTTACTCCGGGGTCTCCTACGAGCAGTACTTC. Protein sequence: CASSYSGVSYEQYF. V usage is TRBV6-5 and J usage is TRBJ2-7; possible D gene TRBD2, 5 bases. The V and J ends lost 0 bases and 0 bases respectively, with 6 bases between them. This CDR3 is built from 14 residues. Germline V gene sequence: CDR1 MNHEY, CDR2 SVGAGI.

The J gene is TRBJ2-7, the V gene TRBV6-1; maybe TRBD2 (5 bases). Germline CDR1 MNHNS, CDR2 SASEGT. Trimming took 6 bases from V and 2 from J, leaving 8 bases between them. The CDR3 is 12 residues long. The CDR3 DNA follows: TGTGCCAGCAGGGACGGGGCCTACGAGCAGTACTTC. This gives the protein CASRDGAYEQYF.

The CDR3 DNA follows: TGTGCCAGCAGCGTAGGGTCGGTTGGGCAGAGACTAACAGATACGCAGTATTTT. Amino acids: CASSVGSVGQRLTDTQYF. The chain has TRBV9 and TRBJ2-3; tentative D call: TRBD2 (5 bases). The CDR3 consists of 18 residues. Germline CDR1 reads SGDLS; CDR2 reads YYNGEE. The germline V and J ends were trimmed by 0 bases and 3 bases, with 20 bases remaining between them.

This rearrangement joins TRBV6-1 to TRBJ1-2; a possible D gene is TRBD1 (5 bases). Trimming took off 3 bases at V and 4 bases at J, with 15 bases between the two ends. The CDR3 length is 15 residues. CDR1 and CDR2 (germline): MNHNS, SASEGT. In DNA form, the CDR3 reads TGTGCCAGCAGTGAGGGGCAGGTCGATCCCTATGGCTACACCTTC. Translating it yields CASSEGQVDPYGYTF.

V gene TRBV19 combines with J gene TRBJ2-3; 11 bases agree with TRBD2. The CDR3 consists of 16 residues. The J segment lost 2 bases and the V segment lost 5 bases, leaving 6 bases of the junction unmatched. Germline CDR1 reads LNHDA; CDR2 reads SQIVND (reference sequence). CDR3 sequence: CASSQGTSGDTDTQYF. Here the CDR3 DNA reads TGTGCCAGTAGTCAGGGGACTAGCGGTGACACAGATACGCAGTATTTT.

This clone has more than one count but fewer than ten. V gene TRBV14 combines with J gene TRBJ2-5; 12 bases are a match to TRBD2. The V gene's germline CDR1 is SGHDN and CDR2 FVKESK. The CDR3 length is 16 residues. The V segment lost 4 bases and the J segment 2 bases; nucleotides outside the gene matches: 5. In DNA form, the CDR3 reads TGTGCCAGCAGCCCTCTGACTAGCGGGAGACAAGAGACCCAGTACTTC. Translation: CASSPLTSGRQETQYF.

The chain joins TRBV5-1 to TRBJ2-1, with D unresolved. The germline V gene encodes CDR1 SGHRS and CDR2 YFSETQ. CDR3 size: 15 residues. V was shortened by 0 bases and J by 5 bases, with 12 bases between the two germline ends. The CDR3 here is CASSLVGSNNNEQFF. The CDR3 DNA is TGCGCCAGCAGCTTGGTTGGGTCCAATAACAATGAGCAGTTCTTC.

Only a few counts were recorded for this clone. V gene TRBV5-1 combines with J gene TRBJ1-3, with D tentatively TRBD1 (5 bases). Germline values: CDR1 SGHRS, CDR2 YFSETQ. Trimming cost V 4 bases and J 4 bases, with 18 bases left between them. The CDR3 runs 16 residues. CDR3 protein: CASSTDSGRGGNTIYF. In DNA, the CDR3 is TGCGCCAGCAGCACCGATTCGGGGCGCGGAGGAAACACCATATATTTT.

In its sample, this clone was seen once. The gene calls are TRBV19 and TRBJ2-2; no clear D. The CDR3 spans 15 residues. Trimming stripped 0 bases from V and 7 bases from J, with 12 bases between. Germline values: CDR1 LNHDA, CDR2 SQIVND (reference sequence). This CDR3 reads CASSIDIYIVGELFF. CDR3 in DNA: TGTGCCAGTAGTATAGATATCTATATCGTCGGGGAGCTGTTTTTT.

The rearrangement links TRBV6-5 to TRBJ1-1, with a possible D match to TRBD1 (6 bases). This CDR3 region has 14 residues. Trimming shortened V by 2 bases and J by 4 bases, and 11 bases separated the two germline ends. Per the germline V gene, CDR1 is MNHEY and CDR2 is SVGAGI. This CDR3 is CASSYGGGVTEAFF. CDR3 sequence (DNA): TGTGCCAGCAGTTACGGAGGGGGGGTCACTGAAGCTTTCTTT.

V usage is TRBV25-1 and J usage is TRBJ1-2, with no clear D. Germline V gene data show CDR1 as MGHDK and CDR2 as SYGVNS. V was cut by 3 bases and J by 4 bases, with 18 bases left in between. The CDR3 consists of 16 residues. The CDR3 protein is CASSDQRHPGRYGYTF. DNA of the CDR3: TGTGCCAGCAGTGACCAGCGACACCCAGGCCGCTATGGCTACACCTTC.

This chain uses TRBV27 with TRBJ1-2, with D perhaps matching TRBD1 (6 bases). V was pared by 0 bases and J by 3 bases, with 8 bases between. The germline CDR1 and CDR2 sequences are MNHEY and SMNVEV (reference sequence). This CDR3 is 14 amino acids long. Here the CDR3 reads CASSLSRTDYGYTF. CDR3 nucleotides: TGTGCCAGCAGTTTATCCCGGACAGACTATGGCTACACCTTC.

This rearrangement joins TRBV10-1 to TRBJ1-4; D unclear. Looked up from germline, CDR1 is WNHNN and CDR2 is SYGVQD (reference sequence). The CDR3 length is 15 residues. Deletions cut 2 bases from V and 8 bases from J, with 15 bases between. The CDR3, as DNA: TGCGCCAGCAGTGAGCAAGCATTGGATGTAGAAAAACTGTTTTTT. The encoded protein is CASSEQALDVEKLFF.

V is TRBV29-1 and J is TRBJ1-1; possible D gene TRBD1, 6 bases. Deletions cut 7 bases from V and 5 bases from J, with 20 bases between. The CDR3 has 14 amino acids. Germline V gives CDR1 SQVTM, CDR2 ANQGSEA. DNA for the CDR3: TGCAGCGCTGAGGGAGGGGAAGGGGGGACTGAAGCTTTCTTT. It yields the protein CSAEGGEGGTEAFF.

The chain couples TRBV11-2 to TRBJ2-5, with 10 positions matching TRBD2. The CDR3 loop spans 14 amino acids. J lost 5 bases, V lost 8 bases, and 8 bases had no gene match. Germline V gene lookup returns CDR1 SGHAT and CDR2 FQNNGV. CDR3 sequence reads: CASWASGSRETQYF. As DNA, the CDR3 is TGTGCCAGCTGGGCTAGCGGGAGCCGGGAGACCCAGTACTTC. Together with reference TRBV11-2 and TRBJ2-5, the CDR3 gives the full variable domain: EAGVAQSPRYKIIEKRQSVAFWCNPISGHATLYWYQQILGQGPKLLIQFQNNGVVDDSQLPKDRFSAERLKGVDSTLKIQPAKLEDSAVYLCASWASGSRETQYFGPGTRLLVL.